This TCR beta chain was recorded in a study of blood T cell repertoires in COVID-19. In the study overall: From the United States, Italy and Spain came samples of acute and convalescent COVID-19. In each case, the material was cDNA or gDNA derived from T cells, B-cell-depleted T cells, or PBMCs.

The Seattle patients, enrolled during active infection, were followed longitudinally. As originally analysed: Amplification of reference gene primers provided the estimated nucleated cell counts. The data were produced by immunoSEQ multiplex PCR, yet TCRdb's version contains in-frame clones alone and is incomplete. Clone size and the V and J calls come from that table; the DNA yielded D and trimming. The sample holds some 160,000 clones, over 80% seen once. The receptor comes from a woman over 75 with COVID-19, enrolled during active disease. Sequencing used peripheral blood.

The CDR3 protein is CASSVEPRAEAFF. The CDR3 bases are TGTGCCAGCAGCGTAGAGCCACGGGCTGAAGCTTTCTTT. The chain combines TRBV9 with TRBJ1-1, with D unclear. V lost 0 bases to trimming and J lost 6 bases, with 9 bases between them. CDR1 SGDLS and CDR2 YYNGEE come from the germline V gene. The CDR3 loop spans 13 amino acids.